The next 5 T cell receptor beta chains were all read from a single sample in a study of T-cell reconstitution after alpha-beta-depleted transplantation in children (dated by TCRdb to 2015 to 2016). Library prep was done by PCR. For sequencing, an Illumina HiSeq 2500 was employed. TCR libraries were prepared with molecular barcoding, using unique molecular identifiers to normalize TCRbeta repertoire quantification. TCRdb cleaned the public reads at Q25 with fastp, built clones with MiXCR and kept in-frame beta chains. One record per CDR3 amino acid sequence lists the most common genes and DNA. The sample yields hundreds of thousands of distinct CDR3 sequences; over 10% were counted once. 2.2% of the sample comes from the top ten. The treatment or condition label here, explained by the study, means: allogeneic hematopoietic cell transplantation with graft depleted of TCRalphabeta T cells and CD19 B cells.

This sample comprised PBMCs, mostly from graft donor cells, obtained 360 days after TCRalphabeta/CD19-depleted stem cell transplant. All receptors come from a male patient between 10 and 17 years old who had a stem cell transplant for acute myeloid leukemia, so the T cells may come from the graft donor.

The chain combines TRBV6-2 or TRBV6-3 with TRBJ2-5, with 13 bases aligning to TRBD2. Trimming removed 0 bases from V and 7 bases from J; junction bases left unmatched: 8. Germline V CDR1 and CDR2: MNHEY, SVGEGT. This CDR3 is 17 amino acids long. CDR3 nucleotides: TGTGCCAGCAGTTACTCGAGGACTAGCGGGAGACGAGGGACCCAGTACTTC. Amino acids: CASSYSRTSGRRGTQYF.

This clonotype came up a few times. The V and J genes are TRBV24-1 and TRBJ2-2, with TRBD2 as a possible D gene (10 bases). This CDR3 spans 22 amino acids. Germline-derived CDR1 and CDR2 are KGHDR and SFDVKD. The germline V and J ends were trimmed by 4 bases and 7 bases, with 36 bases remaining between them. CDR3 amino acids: CATSDSRTGVGLAGEKFGELFF. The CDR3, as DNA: TGTGCCACCAGTGACTCTCGGACAGGGGTAGGGCTAGCGGGAGAAAAATTCGGGGAGCTGTTTTTT.

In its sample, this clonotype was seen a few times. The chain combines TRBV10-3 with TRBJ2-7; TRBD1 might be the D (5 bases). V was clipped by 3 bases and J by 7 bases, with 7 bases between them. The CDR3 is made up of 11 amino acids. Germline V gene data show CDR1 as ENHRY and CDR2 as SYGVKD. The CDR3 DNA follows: TGTGCCATCAGTGAAGGGGATGAGCAGTACTTC. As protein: CAISEGDEQYF.

CDR3 in amino acids: CASSFWGGSGRAGNEQFF. DNA of the CDR3: TGTGCCAGCAGCTTCTGGGGGGGAAGCGGGAGGGCCGGCAATGAGCAGTTCTTC. This rearrangement joins TRBV11-2 to TRBJ2-1; 10 bases match TRBD2. Germline V gives CDR1 SGHAT, CDR2 FQNNGV. The CDR3 is 18 residues long. V gave up 3 bases and J gave up 6 bases; unmatched junction bases: 14. The full variable domain, its missing parts supplied by reference TRBV11-2 and TRBJ2-1, is EAGVAQSPRYKIIEKRQSVAFWCNPISGHATLYWYQQILGQGPKLLIQFQNNGVVDDSQLPKDRFSAERLKGVDSTLKIQPAKLEDSAVYLCASSFWGGSGRAGNEQFFGPGTRLTVL.

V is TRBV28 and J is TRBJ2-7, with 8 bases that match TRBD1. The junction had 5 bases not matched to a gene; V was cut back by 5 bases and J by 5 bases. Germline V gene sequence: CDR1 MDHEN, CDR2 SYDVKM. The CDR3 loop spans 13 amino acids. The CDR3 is CASSLGQVNEQYF. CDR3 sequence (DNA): TGTGCCAGCAGTCTGGGACAGGTTAACGAGCAGTACTTC.